This T cell receptor (beta chain) is from a study of early T cells in non-severe SARS-CoV-2 infection. Turning to the study itself: Investigators sequenced bulk RNA drawn from unsorted whole blood, and chains remained unpaired.

The TCR library protocol attached unique molecular identifiers to the individual cDNA molecules. MiXCR, run by TCRdb on the 5' RACE reads, gives a single entry per CDR3 protein. The sample records fewer than 75,000 distinct CDR3 sequences, around 18% being singletons. Trimming left V 6 bases short and J 2 bases short, with 11 bases between. The CDR3 loop spans 15 amino acids. The germline CDR1 and CDR2 sequences are MDHEN and SYDVKM. This specimen consisted of whole blood, obtained at baseline. The chain couples TRBV28 to TRBJ1-6; D is uncertain. This sequence originates from an adult who was a healthcare worker with PCR-confirmed SARS-CoV-2 infection or an uninfected control (not recorded which). The CDR3 region has the DNA TGTGCCAGCAGACCAACGGGGACCTATAATTCACCCCTCCACTTT. Its protein product is CASRPTGTYNSPLHF.